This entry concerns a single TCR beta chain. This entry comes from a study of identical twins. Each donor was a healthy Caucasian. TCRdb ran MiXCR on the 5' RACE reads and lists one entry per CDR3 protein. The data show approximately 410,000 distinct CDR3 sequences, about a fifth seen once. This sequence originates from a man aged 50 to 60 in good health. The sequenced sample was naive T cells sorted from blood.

The CDR3 region is CASSQAVTYEQYF. The DNA for the CDR3 is TGTGCCAGCAGCCAGGCAGTCACCTACGAGCAGTACTTC. The chain uses TRBV4-2 and TRBJ2-7; D is unresolved. The CDR3 is 13 residues long. Germline loops: CDR1 LGHNA, CDR2 YNFKEQ. Trimming left V 3 bases short and J 2 bases short, with 8 bases between.